This entry describes one TCR beta chain. Its antigen is not known. The data are from a study of cytomegalovirus exposure and HLA in healthy donors. Regarding the study as a whole: Later analysis reportedly placed an Asian-associated ancestry cluster below the roughly 680-donor mean in N-insertions. Being productive about 90% or about 30% of the time was typical of most TCR beta V segments in an earlier analysis.

The PCR made use of 60 Vbeta and 13 Jbeta primers. This table comes from immunoSEQ multiplex PCR, and its TCRdb copy is limited to in-frame clones, with some not included. The sample lists roughly 160,000 clones; around 82% were seen once. Input material: PBMCs. This TCR came from a man aged 50 or older in good health and CMV-seropositive.

Here the CDR3 reads CASSQYVIGGGEQFF. The CDR3 nucleotides are TGTGCCAGCAGTCAATATGTGATTGGGGGAGGGGAGCAGTTCTTC. The chain employs TRBV6-5 and TRBJ2-1; 7 positions match TRBD2. This CDR3 has 15 residues. Germline trimming cut 5 bases from V and 10 bases from J; bases unmatched to any gene: 14. Germline loops: CDR1 MNHEY, CDR2 SVGAGI.